A selection of T cell receptor beta chains follows, all from one sample in a study of CD8 T cells in ankylosing spondylitis. TCRdb re-called the 5' RACE reads with MiXCR, one entry per CDR3 protein. The table records about 360,000 distinct CDR3 sequences, 20% of them present only once. Sequenced input: blood, either unsorted or a sorted T cell fraction (not recorded which). These TCRs come from a male donor with ankylosing spondylitis or in good health (not recorded which). Both conserved end residues are trimmed from each CDR3.

TRBJ2-3 | TRBV7-2 | ASSWPPDTQY
TRBJ2-1 | TRBV12-3/TRBV12-4 | ASSFFSGGPYNEQF
TRBJ1-1 | TRBV29-1 | SVASQGEAF
TRBJ1-2 | TRBV29-1 | SVPGQGNYGYT
TRBJ2-6 | TRBV10-3 | AIGDRGIVSGANVLT
TRBJ2-1 | TRBV5-6 | ASSLASGGQSYNEQF
TRBJ2-2 | TRBV7-2 | ATHGGQGHDTGELF
TRBJ1-1 | TRBV4-1 | ASSQPHGQGRTEAF
TRBJ2-6 | TRBV12-3/TRBV12-4 | ASRGQVETNVLT
TRBJ2-7 | TRBV20-1 | SARSGDSYEQY
TRBJ2-5 | TRBV6-2/TRBV6-3 | ASSSGGAGETQY
TRBJ1-2 | TRBV10-1 | ASSERESGQGGTNYGYT
TRBJ2-7 | TRBV29-1 | SVPADRGYEQY
TRBJ1-1 | TRBV5-1 | ASQATNTEAF
TRBJ2-3 | TRBV7-8 | ASSLFRADTQY
TRBJ2-2 | TRBV4-1 | ASSHQEGFPGELF
TRBJ2-5 | TRBV5-6 | ASSGNGGFLQETQY
TRBJ2-3 | TRBV10-2 | ASRKPGGHTDTQY
TRBJ2-5 | TRBV18 | ASSPPGTRVGETQY
TRBJ2-7 | TRBV27 | ASSSYRDTPYEQY
TRBJ2-7 | TRBV6-2/TRBV6-3 | ASSYPPGSYEQY
TRBJ1-1 | TRBV7-8 | ASSLVGGTGTEAF
TRBJ2-3 | TRBV27 | ASSSGLSVDTQY
TRBJ2-2 | TRBV24-1 | ATSDLLPSTGELF
TRBJ2-7 | TRBV5-5 | ASSTREGGLNYEQY
TRBJ2-1 | TRBV7-9 | ASSLVLLNEQF
TRBJ2-1 | TRBV24-1 | ATSDLDEQF
TRBJ1-1 | TRBV9 | ASSGSQGNTEAF
TRBJ2-1 | TRBV7-9 | ASSSPGGVLDYNEQF
TRBJ2-7 | TRBV6-1 | ASKYGTDPFEQY
TRBJ2-5 | TRBV11-2 | ASSLETGEETQY
TRBJ2-7 | TRBV28 | ASMDRTNSYEQY
TRBJ2-4 | TRBV28 | ASTRGGRDRKNIQY
TRBJ2-7 | TRBV4-2 | ASSQEAEGGYEQY
TRBJ2-7 | TRBV14 | ASSPLAQGAYEQY
TRBJ2-3 | TRBV28 | ASSQDRIVADTQY
TRBJ2-7 | TRBV20-1 | SAREYQGISYEQY
TRBJ2-1 | TRBV11-2 | ASSLEYGFGGGYNEQF
TRBJ2-2 | TRBV24-1 | ATSDRRGQGRNGELF
TRBJ2-3 | TRBV21-1 | ASSKDFGGWYTDTQY
TRBJ2-3 | TRBV11-2 | ASSFYGGSSDTQY
TRBJ2-5 | TRBV7-9 | ASSLAQGAAETQY
TRBJ2-2 | TRBV12-3/TRBV12-4 | ASSLAGFTGELF